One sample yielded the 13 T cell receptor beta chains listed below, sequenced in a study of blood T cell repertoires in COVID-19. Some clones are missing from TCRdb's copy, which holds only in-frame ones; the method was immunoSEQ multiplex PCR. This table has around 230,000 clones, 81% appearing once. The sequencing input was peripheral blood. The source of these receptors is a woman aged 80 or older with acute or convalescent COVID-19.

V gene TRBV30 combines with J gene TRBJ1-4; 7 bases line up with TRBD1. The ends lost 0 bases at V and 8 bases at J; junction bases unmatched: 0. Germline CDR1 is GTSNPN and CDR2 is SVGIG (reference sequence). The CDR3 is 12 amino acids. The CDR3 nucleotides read TGTGCCTGGAGTGTACAGGGGGAAAAACTGTTTTTT. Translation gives CAWSVQGEKLFF.

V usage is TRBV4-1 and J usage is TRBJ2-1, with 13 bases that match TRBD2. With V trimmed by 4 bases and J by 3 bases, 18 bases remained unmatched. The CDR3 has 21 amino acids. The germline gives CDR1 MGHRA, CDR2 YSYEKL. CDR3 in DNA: TGCGCCAGCAGCCGAGAGACAGGGCAGGGACTAGCGGGACCCCGCTACAATGAGCAGTTCTTC. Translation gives CASSRETGQGLAGPRYNEQFF.

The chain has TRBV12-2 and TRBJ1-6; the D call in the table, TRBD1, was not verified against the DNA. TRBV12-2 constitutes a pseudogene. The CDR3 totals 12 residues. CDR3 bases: TGTGCAAGTCGCTTAGGTCCGGGACAGGTTACATTT. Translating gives CASRLGPGQVTF.

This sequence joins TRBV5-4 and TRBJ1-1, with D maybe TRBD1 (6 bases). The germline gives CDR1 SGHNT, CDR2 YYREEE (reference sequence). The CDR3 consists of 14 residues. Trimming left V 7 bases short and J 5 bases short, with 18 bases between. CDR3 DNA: TGTGCCAGCGGGACGGGGACATTTAATACTGAAGCTTTCTTT. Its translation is CASGTGTFNTEAFF.

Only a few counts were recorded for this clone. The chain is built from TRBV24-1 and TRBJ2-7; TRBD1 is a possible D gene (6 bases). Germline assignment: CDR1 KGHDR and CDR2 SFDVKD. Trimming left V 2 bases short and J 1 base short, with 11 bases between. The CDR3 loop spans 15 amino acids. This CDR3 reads CATSDWDIRSYEQYF. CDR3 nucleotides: TGTGCCACCAGTGATTGGGACATCAGATCCTACGAGCAGTACTTC.

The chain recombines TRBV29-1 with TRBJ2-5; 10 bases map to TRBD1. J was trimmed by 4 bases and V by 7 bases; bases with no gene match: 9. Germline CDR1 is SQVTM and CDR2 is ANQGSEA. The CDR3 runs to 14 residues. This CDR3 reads CSALRQGARETQYF. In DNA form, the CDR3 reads TGCAGCGCTCTTAGACAGGGGGCAAGAGAGACCCAGTACTTC.

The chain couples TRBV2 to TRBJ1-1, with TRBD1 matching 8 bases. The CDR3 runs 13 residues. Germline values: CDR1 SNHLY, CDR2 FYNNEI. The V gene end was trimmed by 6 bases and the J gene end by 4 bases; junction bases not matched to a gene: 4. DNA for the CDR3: TGTGCCAGCAGGGATACAGGGGGCACTGAAGCTTTCTTT. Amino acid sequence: CASRDTGGTEAFF.

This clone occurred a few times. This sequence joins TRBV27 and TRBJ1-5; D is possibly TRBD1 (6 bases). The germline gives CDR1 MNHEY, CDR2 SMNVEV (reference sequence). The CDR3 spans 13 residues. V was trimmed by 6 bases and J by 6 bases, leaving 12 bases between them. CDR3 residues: CASRSTGGQPQHF. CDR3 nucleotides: TGTGCCAGCAGATCGACAGGTGGTCAGCCCCAGCATTTT.

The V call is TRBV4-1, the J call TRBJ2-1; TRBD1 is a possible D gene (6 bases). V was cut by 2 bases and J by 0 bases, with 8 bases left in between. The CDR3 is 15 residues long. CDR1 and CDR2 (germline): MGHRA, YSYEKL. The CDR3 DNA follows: TGCGCCAGCAGCCAACAGGGGAACTCCTACAATGAGCAGTTCTTC. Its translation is CASSQQGNSYNEQFF.

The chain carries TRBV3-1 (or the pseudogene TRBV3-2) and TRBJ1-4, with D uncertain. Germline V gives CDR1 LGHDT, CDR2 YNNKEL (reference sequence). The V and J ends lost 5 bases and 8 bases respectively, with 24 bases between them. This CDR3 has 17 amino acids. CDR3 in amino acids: CASSGEVGEPNGEKLFF. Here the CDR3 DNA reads TGTGCCAGCAGCGGTGAAGTCGGGGAGCCTAACGGGGAAAAACTGTTTTTT.

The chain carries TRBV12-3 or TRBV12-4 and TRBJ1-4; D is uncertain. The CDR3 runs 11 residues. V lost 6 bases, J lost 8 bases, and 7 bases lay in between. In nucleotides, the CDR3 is TGTGCCAGCAGGGCCCTCGAAAAACTGTTTTTT. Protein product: CASRALEKLFF.

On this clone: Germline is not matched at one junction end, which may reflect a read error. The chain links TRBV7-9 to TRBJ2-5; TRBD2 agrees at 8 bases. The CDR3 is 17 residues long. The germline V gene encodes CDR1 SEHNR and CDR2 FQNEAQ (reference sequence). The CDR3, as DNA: TGCCCCAGCAGTCTTTTGCCGGGGGGGCTGGGGAAAGAGACCCAGTACTTC. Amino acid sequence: CPSSLLPGGLGKETQYF.

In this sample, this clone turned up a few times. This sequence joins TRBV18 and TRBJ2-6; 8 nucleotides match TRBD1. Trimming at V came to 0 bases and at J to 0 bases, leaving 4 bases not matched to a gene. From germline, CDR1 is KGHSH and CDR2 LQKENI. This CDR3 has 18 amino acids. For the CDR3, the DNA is TGTGCCAGCTCACCACCGGGACAGGTCCTCTCTGGGGCCAACGTCCTGACTTTC. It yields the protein CASSPPGQVLSGANVLTF.